Reported below is one TCR beta chain. The antigen is undetermined. The source of the sample is a study of cytomegalovirus exposure and HLA in healthy donors. The CDR3 contains 14 residues. V shed 0 bases and J shed 6 bases, with 12 bases lying between them. Germline loops: CDR1 LNHDA, CDR2 SQIVND (reference sequence). Study findings and constraints: For cytomegalovirus status, the classifier reportedly gave diagnoses with high specificity and sensitivity. An analysis that came later showed most CMV-associated TCR beta chains appearing HLA-restricted. A later analysis reported that several of the most significant clusters appeared to be linked to common viral pathogens, among them Epstein-Barr virus. It was approximately 170 TCR beta chains that were listed as cytomegalovirus-associated.

A multiplex PCR was run with 60 Vbeta primers and 13 Jbeta primers. TCRdb's table, derived via immunoSEQ multiplex PCR, lists solely in-frame clones and lacks some. The repertoire holds around 80,000 clones, with approximately 66% as singletons. The sample was PBMCs. This TCR was recovered from a male donor in good health and CMV-seropositive. The rearrangement uses TRBV19 and TRBJ2-7, with D possibly being TRBD1 (5 bases). The CDR3, as DNA: TGTGCCAGTAGTATAGACCAGGGATCCGCCGAGCAGTACTTC. This translates into CASSIDQGSAEQYF.